This T cell receptor beta chain appears in the sequencing data of a study of blood T cell repertoires in COVID-19. Study-wide context: T cells, B-cell-depleted T cells, or PBMCs supplied cDNA or gDNA.

The assay was immunoSEQ multiplex PCR, and TCRdb's table has in-frame clones only and misses some. The sample lists fewer than 200,000 clones, around 83% occurring once. Trimming took 0 bases from V and 8 from J; bases not matched to a gene: 4. This CDR3 is 13 amino acids long. Germline CDR1 and CDR2: SGHRS and YFSETQ. The genes are TRBV5-1 and TRBJ1-2; 7 bases are a match to TRBD1. This clonotype was obtained from a man in his forties or fifties who had recovered from COVID-19. Material for sequencing was PBMCs or T cells enriched from blood (not recorded which). The CDR3 bases are TGCGCCAGCAGCTTGGGACAGGGAAAAGGCTACACCTTC. Residues: CASSLGQGKGYTF.